This T cell receptor (beta chain) was recorded in a study of T cells after yellow fever vaccination. Looking at the study overall: Where fractions had low cell numbers, libraries were prepared from them with the SMART-Seq v4 Ultra Low Input RNA kit. Study-wide results and caveats: The appearance of a small share of clonotypes in both CD4 and CD8 compartments was observed.

CDR1 and CDR2 (germline): SGHRS, YFSETQ. This CDR3 contains 14 residues. V dropped 4 bases and J dropped 5; count of bases not matched to a gene: 7. It was through 5'RACE template switching that TCR cDNA was made, with a universal primer site and UMIs added. MiXCR, applied by TCRdb to the 5' RACE reads, yields one record per CDR3 protein. Found here are some 300,000 distinct CDR3 sequences, around 3.6% of them singletons; the top ten hold around 22%. As to this clonotype: The antigen is not known. A much larger clone lies a single base off, so this may be a read error.

The source is a man between 18 and 35 years old who received the YFV17D yellow fever vaccine. Sequenced material: PBMCs, taken on the day of the yellow fever booster vaccination. The chain is built from TRBV5-1 and TRBJ1-2, with 8 bases aligning to TRBD1. The CDR3 DNA follows: TGCGCCAGCAGCCAACTGGGACAGGATTATGGCTACACCTTC. Translated, it gives CASSQLGQDYGYTF.